One T cell receptor (beta chain) is described in this entry. The germline V gene has CDR1 KGHSH and CDR2 LQKENI. The CDR3 loop spans 14 amino acids. The V and J ends lost 0 bases and 6 bases, in that order; junction bases with no gene match: 0. This record belongs to a study of blood T cell repertoires in COVID-19. At the level of the study: COVID-19 samples from acute and convalescent phases originated in the United States, Italy and Spain. The analysed material was cDNA or gDNA that came from T cells, B-cell-depleted T cells, or PBMCs.

In the original analysis: Researchers report that nucleated cell counts were estimated from reference gene primer amplification. Method: immunoSEQ multiplex PCR; TCRdb's copy keeps in-frame clones and lacks some. D and trimming come from the DNA, and the V and J calls and clone size come from that table. The table lists 140,000 to 150,000 clones, roughly 88% of them singletons, with around 1.7% in the top ten. This clonotype was sampled from a woman aged 50 to 60 with acute or convalescent COVID-19. The sample comprised peripheral blood. The gene calls are TRBV18 and TRBJ2-2, with 8 bases fitting TRBD1. CDR3 sequence: CASSPPDRAGELFF. In DNA form, the CDR3 reads TGTGCCAGCTCACCACCGGACAGGGCCGGGGAGCTGTTTTTT.